This T cell receptor (beta chain) was documented in a study of response to subunit inactivated influenza vaccine (dated by TCRdb to between 2017 and 2018). Concerning the study at large: The study used deep quantitative T cell receptor repertoire profiling to track responses to a trivalent subunit inactivated influenza vaccine. Broader findings and caveats from the paper: According to the authors, only a limited number of new T cells may be recruited by each seasonal influenza vaccination.

CDR1 and CDR2 are read off the germline V gene (reference sequence) as DFQATT and SNEGSKA. Trimming costs V 3 bases and J 5 bases, and their ends lie 17 bases apart. From cysteine to phenylalanine, the CDR3 is 15 amino acids long. Only the CDR3 region is kept as DNA, spanning 45 bases read in frame from base 1. The sample holds many counts of this clonotype. This clone's antigen is unknown. The input lacks base qualities; no much larger clone sits a single base away. Library preparation was by RT-PCR. For sequencing, an Illumina HiSeq 2500 was employed. TCRdb trimmed public reads at Q25 via fastp, called clones via MiXCR and kept in-frame beta chains. Every distinct CDR3 protein forms one entry, paired with its most common genes and DNA. The sample has more than 200,000 distinct CDR3 sequences on record, over 9% of them singletons. The top ten constitute more than 7% of the sample.

The sample consisted of non-naive T cells sorted from PBMCs, taken approximately 15 days before vaccination. Per the publication, the cell subset or site label means: memory T cell fraction. The sequence was collected from a man aged 50 to 59 who received an inactivated influenza vaccine. Donor details come from another sample of the same person, matched by shared clones. The chain is assembled from TRBV20-1 and TRBJ2-1; TRBD2 is a weak D gene call, 6 bases matching. CDR3 region: CSASSAGLKDNEQFF. The DNA sequence is given as TGCAGTGCTAGCAGTGCGGGGCTAAAAGACAATGAGCAGTTCTTC.